These 25 T cell receptor beta chains were all obtained from the same sample, sequenced in a study of T-cell reconstitution after alpha-beta-depleted transplantation in children. A TCRbeta library incorporating unique molecular identifiers was prepared. MiXCR, applied by TCRdb to the PCR reads, yields one record per CDR3 protein. The data show under 850,000 distinct CDR3 sequences, less than 15% seen once. The sequencing used PBMCs, collected before TCRalphabeta/CD19-depleted stem cell transplant. These receptors all come from a girl aged 2 to 9 with congenital amegakaryocytic thrombocytopenia, due to receive a stem cell transplant.

The table lists this clonotype with many counts. The chain combines TRBV20-1 with TRBJ1-6, with a tentative D call TRBD1 (6 bases). The CDR3 has 16 residues. Per germline, CDR1 DFQATT and CDR2 SNEGSKA (reference sequence). V gave up 2 bases and J gave up 2 bases, with 13 bases separating them. CDR3 region: CSARLRGDTYNSPLHF. As DNA, the CDR3 is TGCAGTGCTAGACTCAGGGGCGACACCTATAATTCACCCCTCCACTTT.

This clonotype was seen many times. CDR3 in amino acids: CASSRDTGELFF. The CDR3 nucleotides read TGTGCCAGCAGCCGGGACACCGGGGAGCTGTTTTTT. The chain uses TRBV9 and TRBJ2-2; D is undetermined. Germline CDR1 is SGDLS and CDR2 is YYNGEE. The V end lost 4 bases, the J end lost 3 bases, and 4 bases lay between the germline ends. There are 12 residues in the CDR3.

This clonotype was seen a handful of times. This chain connects TRBV7-2 to TRBJ2-1; 7 nucleotides align to TRBD2. Germline values: CDR1 SGHTA, CDR2 FQGNSA. CDR3 size: 16 residues. V shed 7 bases and J 3 bases; nucleotides not matched to a gene: 12. CDR3 amino acids: CASNRGASGFYNEQFF. The DNA for the CDR3 is TGTGCCAGCAACCGAGGAGCTAGCGGTTTCTACAATGAGCAGTTCTTC. The variable domain in full, with the rest retrieved from reference TRBV7-2 and TRBJ2-1, is GAGVSQSPSNKVTEKGKDVELRCDPISGHTALYWYRQSLGQGLEFLIYFQGNSAPDKSGLPSDRFSAERTGGSVSTLTIQRTQQEDSAVYLCASNRGASGFYNEQFFGPGTRLTVL.

The chain couples TRBV12-3 or TRBV12-4 to TRBJ2-5; D might be TRBD1 or TRBD2, each matching 5 bases. Trimming took 2 bases from V and 5 from J, leaving 33 bases between them. The CDR3 has 21 amino acids. Here the CDR3 DNA reads TGTGCCAGCAGTTTAAGGAGGTATGGGGCCTCTGGCGGCAGGCCAAGGGAGACCCAGTACTTC. Translation gives CASSLRRYGASGGRPRETQYF.

The rearrangement links TRBV12-5 to TRBJ2-7; D gene unclear. Germline CDR1 LGHNT, CDR2 FRNRAP. V lost 4 bases and J lost 4, with 11 bases in between. The CDR3 is 13 residues long. The CDR3 DNA reads as TGTGCTAGTGGTTCGACCTTTGTTTACGAGCAGTACTTC. It encodes CASGSTFVYEQYF.

At least ten counts were recorded for this clonotype. This chain uses TRBV20-1 with TRBJ2-1; tentative D call: TRBD1 (6 bases). V was pared by 0 bases and J by 4 bases, with 13 bases between. Germline CDR1 and CDR2: DFQATT and SNEGSKA (reference sequence). CDR3 size: 15 residues. CDR3 loop: CSARDRDIRYNEQFF. The CDR3 bases are TGCAGTGCTAGAGACCGGGACATTAGGTACAATGAGCAGTTCTTC.

This clonotype came up many times. This chain uses TRBV5-1 with TRBJ2-3; 13 nucleotides align to TRBD2. The V gene's germline CDR1 is SGHRS and CDR2 YFSETQ. This CDR3 is 18 amino acids long. Trimming removed 4 bases from V and 0 bases from J; junction bases left unmatched: 8. CDR3 sequence reads: CASSPRLAGGLSTDTQYF. The CDR3 DNA sequence: TGCGCCAGCAGCCCCCGACTAGCGGGAGGCCTAAGCACAGATACGCAGTATTTT.

This chain joins TRBV2 and TRBJ1-2, with TRBD1 as a possible D gene (5 bases). The CDR3 is made up of 12 amino acids. Trimming cost V 2 bases and J 7 bases, with 8 bases left between them. The germline V gene has CDR1 SNHLY and CDR2 FYNNEI. CDR3 sequence: CASSEWGRGYTF. The DNA for the CDR3 is TGTGCCAGCAGTGAATGGGGACGTGGCTACACCTTC.

There are many counts of this clonotype. The V call is TRBV12-3 or TRBV12-4, the J call TRBJ1-2; D gene unclear. There are 11 residues in the CDR3. The V end was cut by 6 bases, the J end by 4 bases, with 6 bases between. CDR3 sequence reads: CASRGFYGYTF. CDR3 DNA: TGTGCCAGCAGGGGTTTCTATGGCTACACCTTC.

This clonotype was observed at least ten times. This CDR3 is CASSFGLSNTVAYEQYF. CDR3 coding DNA: TGTGCCAGCAGTTTCGGGCTGTCCAACACTGTCGCCTACGAGCAGTACTTC. The V and J genes are TRBV12-3 or TRBV12-4 and TRBJ2-7; D not resolved. Trimming took off 3 bases at V and 2 bases at J, with 20 bases between the two ends. The CDR3 is made up of 17 amino acids.

This clonotype was counted between two and nine times. The V and J genes are TRBV20-1 and TRBJ2-3, with D perhaps TRBD2 (5 bases). This CDR3 has 13 residues. V lost 6 bases and J 6 bases, leaving 16 bases between the germline ends. Germline V gene lookup returns CDR1 DFQATT and CDR2 SNEGSKA (reference sequence). The CDR3 nucleotides read TGCAGTGCCGTTAGCGTCCGTGGTGATACGCAGTATTTT. It encodes CSAVSVRGDTQYF.

At least ten counts were recorded for this clonotype. This rearrangement joins TRBV12-3 or TRBV12-4 to TRBJ2-1, with a possible D match to TRBD2 (6 bases). Trimming removed 2 bases from V and 6 bases from J, with 14 bases in between. This CDR3 contains 15 residues. The CDR3 nucleotides are TGTGCCAGCAGTTTAACTAGCCACGGGGGCAATGAGCAGTTCTTC. This codes for CASSLTSHGGNEQFF.

In this sample, this clonotype turned up many times. This chain uses TRBV12-3 or TRBV12-4 with TRBJ2-7; D gene uncertain. The CDR3 length is 13 residues. V was trimmed by 3 bases and J by 6 bases, leaving 12 bases between them. CDR3 DNA sequence: TGTGCCAGCAGTTTTGATACACCCGGCGAGCAGTACTTC. Amino acids: CASSFDTPGEQYF.

This clonotype was picked up many times. The rearrangement uses TRBV24-1 and TRBJ2-1, with a tentative D call TRBD1 (5 bases). V was clipped by 9 bases and J by 8 bases, with 25 bases between them. CDR3 length equals 16 residues. CDR1 and CDR2 from the germline V gene are KGHDR and SFDVKD. CDR3 nucleotide sequence: TGTGCCACCTCTGCCGGAGATTATGCCAGGGCCCATGAGCAGTTCTTC. Translation gives CATSAGDYARAHEQFF.

Turning to this clonotype: This may stem from a read error, because a much larger clone lies one nucleotide away. The V gene is TRBV7-7, the J gene TRBJ2-3; 9 nucleotides align to TRBD2. This CDR3 contains 15 residues. Germline V gene data show CDR1 as SSHAT and CDR2 as FNYEAQ (reference sequence). CDR3 DNA sequence: TGTGCCAGCAGCTCCGGGACTAGCAGGTCGGATACGCTGTATTTT. This gives the protein CASSSGTSRSDTLYF.

This clonotype was detected many times. The chain carries TRBV3-1 and TRBJ2-7, with unresolved D. V was cut by 2 bases and J by 3 bases, with 14 bases left in between. CDR3 length: 15 amino acids. Germline CDR1 LGHDT, CDR2 YNNKEL (reference sequence). CDR3 loop: CASSQIPVGYYEQYF. The CDR3 DNA reads as TGTGCCAGCAGCCAAATTCCTGTGGGTTACTACGAGCAGTACTTC.

In DNA, the CDR3 is TGTGCCAGCAGCCTCACTAGCGGGAAGCGCGGAGATACGCAGTATTTT. Its translation: CASSLTSGKRGDTQYF. This rearrangement joins TRBV5-6 to TRBJ2-3, with TRBD2 matching over 10 bases. CDR1 SGHDT and CDR2 YYEEEE come from the germline V gene. The CDR3 has 16 residues. The V segment lost 4 bases and the J segment 5 bases; nucleotides outside the gene matches: 10.

The CDR3 loop reads CASSLAGGRAGNEQFF. As DNA, the CDR3 is TGCGCCAGCAGCTTGGCCGGCGGGAGGGCCGGCAATGAGCAGTTCTTC. The gene calls are TRBV5-1 and TRBJ2-1, with TRBD2 matching 9 bases. The germline gives CDR1 SGHRS, CDR2 YFSETQ. This CDR3 contains 16 residues. The trim removed 0 bases at V and 6 bases at J, leaving 7 bases unmatched.

This clonotype came up many times. The chain joins TRBV12-3 or TRBV12-4 to TRBJ2-5, with D unresolved. CDR3 length equals 12 residues. V lost 6 bases and J lost 1, with 6 bases in between. CDR3 sequence (DNA): TGTGCCAGCAGGACTCTCCAAGAGACCCAGTACTTC. Protein product: CASRTLQETQYF.

This clonotype was found a few times. The rearrangement links TRBV6-5 to TRBJ2-5; the match to TRBD2 covers 10 bases. CDR3 length equals 15 residues. V lost 2 bases and J lost 6; bases outside the gene matches: 6. Germline V gene lookup returns CDR1 MNHEY and CDR2 SVGAGI. CDR3 in DNA: TGTGCCAGCAGTTACCTATCTAGCGGGAGACAGACCCAGTACTTC. Amino acid sequence: CASSYLSSGRQTQYF.

This clonotype has at least ten counts. V usage is TRBV7-2 and J usage is TRBJ1-4; 8 nucleotides align to TRBD1. With 6 bases clipped from V and 6 bases from J, the junction kept 9 bases outside the gene matches. The CDR3 sequence is 15 residues long. Germline V gives CDR1 SGHTA, CDR2 FQGNSA. The CDR3 is CASRSSGGGDEKLFF. CDR3 sequence (DNA): TGTGCCAGCAGGTCTTCAGGGGGCGGAGATGAAAAACTGTTTTTT.

Many counts were recorded for this clonotype. The chain joins TRBV20-1 to TRBJ2-5; 14 positions match TRBD2. Losses at the gene ends were 3 bases for V and 5 bases for J; bases not matched to a gene: 14. Germline CDR1 DFQATT, CDR2 SNEGSKA (reference sequence). The length of the CDR3 is 18 residues. CDR3 loop: CSASPNRTSGRNLETQYF. For the CDR3, the DNA is TGCAGTGCTAGCCCAAATAGGACTAGCGGGAGGAATTTGGAGACCCAGTACTTC.

Only a few counts were recorded for this clonotype. The V and J genes are TRBV7-9 and TRBJ1-2, with 10 bases identical to TRBD1. The germline V gene has CDR1 SEHNR and CDR2 FQNEAQ (reference sequence). V lost 0 bases, J lost 12 bases, and 4 bases stayed unmatched. CDR3 length equals 13 residues. The CDR3 reads CASSLADRGLNTF. The CDR3 nucleotides read TGTGCCAGCAGCTTAGCCGACAGGGGGCTCAACACCTTC.

In this sample, this clonotype turned up many times. In nucleotides, the CDR3 is TGTGCCAGCAGTGCCGGCCGTTTTATCAGGGTCGGCTACACCTTC. Translated: CASSAGRFIRVGYTF. The V and J genes are TRBV12-3 or TRBV12-4 and TRBJ1-2, with D maybe TRBD1 (5 bases). V lost 5 bases, J lost 8 bases, and 21 bases lay in between. This CDR3 has 15 amino acids.

The chain links TRBV28 to TRBJ2-5; TRBD2 matches at 13 bases. CDR1 is MDHEN and CDR2 is SYDVKM in the germline V gene. The CDR3 has 17 residues. Losses at the gene ends were 3 bases for V and 1 base for J; bases not matched to a gene: 5. The CDR3 coding sequence is TGTGCCAGCAGTTTCGGGACTAGCGGGGACCTCCAAGAGACCCAGTACTTC. Translated: CASSFGTSGDLQETQYF.